This TCR beta chain was retrieved from a study of T cell changes during pregnancy in multiple sclerosis. Repertoires were generated with immunoSEQ multiplex PCR, while TCRdb's copy carries only in-frame clones and drops some. The sample has just under 85,000 clones, roughly nine tenths seen once; the top ten hold roughly 2.5%. There are 14 residues in the CDR3. After removal of 5 bases from V and 2 bases from J, the junction contained 9 bases not matched to a gene. The germline CDR1 and CDR2 sequences are SQVTM and ANQGSEA. The TCR comes from a female donor with multiple sclerosis, enrolled in a pregnancy study. The source material was peripheral blood, sampled in the first trimester of pregnancy. The rearrangement uses TRBV29-1 and TRBJ2-7; TRBD2 matches 7 bases. This chain's CDR3 is CSVTTSSNAYEQYF. CDR3 coding DNA: TGCAGCGTTACGACTAGCTCCAACGCCTACGAGCAGTACTTC.